The present entry profiles one TCR beta chain with its context. Its cognate antigen is unknown. Using immunoSEQ multiplex PCR, the repertoire was profiled, and TCRdb retains in-frame clones only, with some absent. Among 100,000 or so clones listed, 80% to 95% were seen once. The sample originates from a study of T cell responses to AZD1222 COVID-19 vaccine. Study conclusions and caveats: Once two AZD1222 doses were given, Spike-specific TCR breadth and depth went up. Vaccine-associated CD4 TCRs ranged over spike, dominating at 160-218 and 743-854. It should be noted that donors were predominantly white British and more often female, and clonal diversity was possibly underestimated. Baseline serology detected seropositivity in only six AZD1222 recipients.

Sample: peripheral blood, taken 28 days after the second AZD1222 dose. The TCR sequence derives from an adult who received the AZD1222 COVID-19 vaccine.

The CDR3 nucleotides are TGTGCCAGCGGGCGGGGGACCGGCACAGATACGCAGTATTTT. Translation: CASGRGTGTDTQYF. The genes are TRBV6-5 and TRBJ2-3; 7 bases are shared with TRBD2. Germline V gene data show CDR1 as MNHEY and CDR2 as SVGAGI. The CDR3 is 14 amino acids. V trimming: 8 bases; J trimming: 1 base; junction bases outside the gene matches: 6.